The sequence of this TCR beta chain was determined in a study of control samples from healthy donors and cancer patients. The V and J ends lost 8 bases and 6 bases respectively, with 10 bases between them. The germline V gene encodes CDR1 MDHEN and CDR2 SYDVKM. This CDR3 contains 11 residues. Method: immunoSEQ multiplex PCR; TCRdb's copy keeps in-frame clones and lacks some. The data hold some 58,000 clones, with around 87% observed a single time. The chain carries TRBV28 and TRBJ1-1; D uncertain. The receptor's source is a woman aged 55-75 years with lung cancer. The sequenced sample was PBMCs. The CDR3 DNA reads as TGTGCCAGCGACGGAGGGTCTGAAGCTTTCTTT. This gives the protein CASDGGSEAFF.